The text below deals with one T cell receptor beta chain. Its antigen is undetermined. This sample is drawn from a study of Graves' ophthalmopathy and Graves' hyperthyroidism. Regarding the study as a whole: Progression of ophthalmopathy was predicted by the model with about 67% sensitivity and under 75% specificity.

Amplification targeted the TCR beta CDR3 regions, with RNA transcripts as the source material. Amplification began with first-round RT-PCR using HTBI primers, then second-round multiplex PCR was performed. TCRdb passed the multiplex PCR reads through MiXCR, listing each CDR3 protein once. Among 150,000 or so distinct CDR3 sequences listed, more than 30% were seen once. Material: peripheral blood. The receptor was derived from a woman in her thirties or forties with Graves' ophthalmopathy.

The CDR3 spells CASSFSRTVGKNSPLHF. In nucleotides, the CDR3 is TGTGCCAGCAGCTTCTCTAGGACAGTCGGGAAGAATTCACCCCTCCACTTT. This chain uses TRBV6-2 or TRBV6-3 with TRBJ1-6; a weak D match, TRBD1 (6 bases). The germline V gene encodes CDR1 MNHEY and CDR2 SVGEGT. The V and J ends lost 6 bases and 7 bases respectively, with 22 bases between them. This CDR3 has 17 residues.